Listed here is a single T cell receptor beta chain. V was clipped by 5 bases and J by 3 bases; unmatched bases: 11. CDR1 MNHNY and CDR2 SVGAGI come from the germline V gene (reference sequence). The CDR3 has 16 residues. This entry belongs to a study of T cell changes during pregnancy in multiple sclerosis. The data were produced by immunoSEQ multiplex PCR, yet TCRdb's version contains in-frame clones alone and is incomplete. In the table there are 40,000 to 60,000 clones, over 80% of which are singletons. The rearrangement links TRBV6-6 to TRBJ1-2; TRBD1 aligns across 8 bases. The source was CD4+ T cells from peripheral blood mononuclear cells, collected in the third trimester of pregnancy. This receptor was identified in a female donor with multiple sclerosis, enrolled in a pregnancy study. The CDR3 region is CASSTWTGNLHYGYTF. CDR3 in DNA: TGTGCCAGCAGTACCTGGACAGGGAACCTACACTATGGCTACACCTTC.